Reported below is one TCR beta chain. This specimen comes from a study of blood T cell repertoires in COVID-19. For the study at large: The samples span acute and convalescent COVID-19 from the United States, Italy and Spain. The analysed material was cDNA or gDNA that came from T cells, B-cell-depleted T cells, or PBMCs.

Germline lookup yields CDR1 KGHSH and CDR2 LQKENI. With V trimmed by 3 bases and J by 5 bases, 5 bases remained unmatched. This CDR3 contains 14 residues. Original processing notes: Estimation of nucleated cell counts was performed using reference gene primer amplification. Assay used: immunoSEQ multiplex PCR; TCRdb lists only in-frame clones, some missing. From that table come the V and J calls and clone size; the DNA was used to work out D and trimming. The repertoire holds 200,000 to 250,000 clones, with about 86% as singletons. The chain couples TRBV18 to TRBJ2-3, with 7 nucleotides matching TRBD2. This TCR was recovered from a woman aged 50 to 65 with acute or convalescent COVID-19. The source material was peripheral blood. CDR3 residues: CASSPGVAGDTQYF. Written as DNA, the CDR3 is TGTGCCAGCTCACCGGGGGTAGCGGGAGATACGCAGTATTTT.